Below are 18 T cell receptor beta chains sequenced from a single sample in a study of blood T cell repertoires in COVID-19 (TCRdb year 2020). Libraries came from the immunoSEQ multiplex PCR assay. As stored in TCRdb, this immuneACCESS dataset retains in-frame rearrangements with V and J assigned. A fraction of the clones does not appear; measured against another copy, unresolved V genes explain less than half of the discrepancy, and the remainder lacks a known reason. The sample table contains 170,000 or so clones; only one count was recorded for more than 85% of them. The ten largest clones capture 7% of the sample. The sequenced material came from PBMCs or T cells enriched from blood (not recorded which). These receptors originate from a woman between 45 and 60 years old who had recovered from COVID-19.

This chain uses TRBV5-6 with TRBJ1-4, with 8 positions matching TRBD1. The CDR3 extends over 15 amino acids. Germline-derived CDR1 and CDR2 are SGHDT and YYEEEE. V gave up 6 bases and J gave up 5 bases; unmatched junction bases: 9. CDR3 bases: TGTGCCAGCAATAATTGGGGGACAGGAAATGAAAAACTGTTTTTT. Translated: CASNNWGTGNEKLFF.

For the CDR3, the DNA is TGCGCCAGCAGTGAGGCCGGGAACACCGGGGAGCTGTTTTTT. Amino acid sequence: CASSEAGNTGELFF. This sequence joins TRBV10-1 and TRBJ2-2; no clear D. V lost 2 bases to trimming and J lost 1 base, with 5 bases between them. CDR1 and CDR2 from the germline V gene are WNHNN and SYGVQD (reference sequence). This CDR3 spans 14 amino acids.

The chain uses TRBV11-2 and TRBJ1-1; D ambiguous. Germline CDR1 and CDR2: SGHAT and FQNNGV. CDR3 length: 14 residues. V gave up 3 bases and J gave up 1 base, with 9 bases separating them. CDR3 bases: TGTGCCAGCAGCTTTTCACTCACGAACACTGAAGCTTTCTTT. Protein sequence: CASSFSLTNTEAFF.

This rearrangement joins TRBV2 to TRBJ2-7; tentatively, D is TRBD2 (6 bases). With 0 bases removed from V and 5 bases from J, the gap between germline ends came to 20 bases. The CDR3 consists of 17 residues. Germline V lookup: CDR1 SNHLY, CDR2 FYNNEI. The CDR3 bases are TGTGCCAGCAGTGAAGCGGAGAGGGACTCTCTCGATAACGAGCAGTACTTC. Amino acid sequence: CASSEAERDSLDNEQYF.

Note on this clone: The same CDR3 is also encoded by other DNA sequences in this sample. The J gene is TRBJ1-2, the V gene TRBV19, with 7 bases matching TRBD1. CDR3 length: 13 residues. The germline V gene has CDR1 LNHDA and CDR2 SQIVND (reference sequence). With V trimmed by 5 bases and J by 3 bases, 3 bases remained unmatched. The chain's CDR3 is CASSPQGDYGYTF. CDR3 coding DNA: TGTGCCAGTAGTCCTCAGGGGGACTATGGCTACACCTTC.

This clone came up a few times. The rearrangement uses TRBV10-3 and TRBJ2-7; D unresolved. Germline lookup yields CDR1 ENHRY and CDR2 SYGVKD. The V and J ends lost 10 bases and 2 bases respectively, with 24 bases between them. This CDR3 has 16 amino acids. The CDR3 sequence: CATAFPARGGTYEQYF. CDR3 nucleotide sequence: TGTGCCACCGCGTTCCCCGCGCGTGGCGGAACCTACGAGCAGTACTTC.

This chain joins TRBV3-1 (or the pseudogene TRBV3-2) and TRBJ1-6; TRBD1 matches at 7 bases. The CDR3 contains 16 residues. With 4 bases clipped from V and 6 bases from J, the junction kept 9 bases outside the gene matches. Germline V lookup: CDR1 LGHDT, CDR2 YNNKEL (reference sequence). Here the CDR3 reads CASSRSQGKTNSPLHF. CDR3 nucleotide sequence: TGTGCCAGCAGCCGTTCACAGGGGAAGACTAATTCACCCCTCCACTTT.

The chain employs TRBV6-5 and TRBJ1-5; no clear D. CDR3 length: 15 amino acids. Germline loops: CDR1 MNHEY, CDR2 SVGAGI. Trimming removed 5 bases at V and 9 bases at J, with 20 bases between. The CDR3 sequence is CASSTLSSGMVPQHF. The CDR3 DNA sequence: TGTGCCAGCAGTACCCTATCGTCGGGGATGGTGCCCCAGCATTTT.

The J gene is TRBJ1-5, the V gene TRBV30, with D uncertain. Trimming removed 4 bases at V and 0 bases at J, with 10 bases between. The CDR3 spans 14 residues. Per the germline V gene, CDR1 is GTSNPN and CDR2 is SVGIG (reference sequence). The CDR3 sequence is CAWTAYGSNQPQHF. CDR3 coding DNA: TGTGCCTGGACCGCCTACGGTAGCAATCAGCCCCAGCATTTT.

The CDR3 region is CASSVDRNTEAFF. The CDR3 region has the DNA TGTGCCAGCAGCGTCGACAGGAACACTGAAGCTTTCTTT. The V call is TRBV27, the J call TRBJ1-1, with D possibly matching TRBD1 (5 bases). Germline V CDR1 and CDR2: MNHEY, SMNVEV (reference sequence). The CDR3 sequence is 13 residues long. Trimming stripped 6 bases from V and 1 base from J, with 9 bases between.

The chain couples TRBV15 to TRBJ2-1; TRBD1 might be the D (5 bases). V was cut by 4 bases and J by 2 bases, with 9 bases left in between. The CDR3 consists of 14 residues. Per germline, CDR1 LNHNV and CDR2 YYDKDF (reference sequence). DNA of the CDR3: TGTGCCACCAGCATTCAGGGTCCCTACAATGAGCAGTTCTTC. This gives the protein CATSIQGPYNEQFF.

The CDR3 DNA reads as TGTGCCTGGAGTGTAGGATGGCAGGGAACCTACGAGCAGTACTTC. Protein product: CAWSVGWQGTYEQYF. The chain uses TRBV30 and TRBJ2-7; tentative D call: TRBD1 (5 bases). Germline V gene sequence: CDR1 GTSNPN, CDR2 SVGIG (reference sequence). The germline V and J ends were trimmed by 0 bases and 2 bases, with 14 bases remaining between them. The length of the CDR3 is 15 residues.

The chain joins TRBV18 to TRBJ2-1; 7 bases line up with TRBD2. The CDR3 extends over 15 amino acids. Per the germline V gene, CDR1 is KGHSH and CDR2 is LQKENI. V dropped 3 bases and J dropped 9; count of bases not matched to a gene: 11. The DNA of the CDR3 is TGTGCCAGCTCACCCCAAGGCGGGAGAGGAGTTGAGCAGTTCTTC. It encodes CASSPQGGRGVEQFF.

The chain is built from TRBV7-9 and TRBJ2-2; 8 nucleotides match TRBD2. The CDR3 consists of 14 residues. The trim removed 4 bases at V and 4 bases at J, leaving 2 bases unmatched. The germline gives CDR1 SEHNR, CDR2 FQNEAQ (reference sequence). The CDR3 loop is CASSSSGFTGELFF. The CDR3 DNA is TGTGCCAGCAGCTCTAGCGGGTTCACCGGGGAGCTGTTTTTT.

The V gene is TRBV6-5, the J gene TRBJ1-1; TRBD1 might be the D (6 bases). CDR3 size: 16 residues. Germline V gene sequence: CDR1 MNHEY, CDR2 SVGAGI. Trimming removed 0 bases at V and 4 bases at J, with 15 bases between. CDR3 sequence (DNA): TGTGCCAGCAGTTACTCTATGGGGGCGGGAGGCACTGAAGCTTTCTTT. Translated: CASSYSMGAGGTEAFF.

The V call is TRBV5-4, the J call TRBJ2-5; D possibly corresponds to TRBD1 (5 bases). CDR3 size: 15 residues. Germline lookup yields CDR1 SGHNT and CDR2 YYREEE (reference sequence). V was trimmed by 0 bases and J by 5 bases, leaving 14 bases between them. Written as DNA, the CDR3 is TGTGCCAGCAGCTTGGATGACAGAGGAAGGGAGACCCAGTACTTC. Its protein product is CASSLDDRGRETQYF.

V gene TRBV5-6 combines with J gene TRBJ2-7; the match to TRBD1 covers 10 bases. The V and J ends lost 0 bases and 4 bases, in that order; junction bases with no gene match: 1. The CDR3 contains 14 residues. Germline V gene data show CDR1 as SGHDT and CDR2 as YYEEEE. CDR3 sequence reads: CASSLGQGAYEQYF. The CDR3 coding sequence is TGTGCCAGCAGCTTGGGACAGGGGGCTTACGAGCAGTACTTC.

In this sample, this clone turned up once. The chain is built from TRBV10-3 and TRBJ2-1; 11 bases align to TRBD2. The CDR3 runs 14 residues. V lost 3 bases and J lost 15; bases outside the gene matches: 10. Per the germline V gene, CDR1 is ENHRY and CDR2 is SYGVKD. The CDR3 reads CAISEGLAGGGMFF. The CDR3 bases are TGTGCCATCAGTGAAGGGCTAGCGGGAGGAGGCATGTTCTTC.